This TCR beta chain originates from a study of cytomegalovirus exposure and HLA in healthy donors (TCRdb year 2017). About the investigation overall: According to an earlier analysis of 550 to 750 of the donors, about 170 million T cells yielded 100 million or so unique TCR beta sequences and 276 Gb of sequence data. All discovery cohort repertoires had been generated using a single sequencing platform. In addition to the first cohort of several hundred subjects, a separate validation cohort of around 110 different subjects was used. The study was designed to test whether signatures of past pathogen exposure could be identified by cataloging public T cell receptors. On average, around 240,000 unique TCR beta nucleotide sequences were sequenced per donor among roughly 430 genotyped donors of the cohort, with approximately 18% of those sequences being non-productive. A later genetic analysis took genome-wide SNP genotypes for about three fifths of the roughly 700 donors and used that subset as a discovery cohort. To study patterns of TCR occurrence, a later analysis re-analyzed previously published TCR beta repertoires from 700 or so donors and added high-resolution HLA genotyping. Among the roughly 430 genotyped donors, around 81% belonged to the genetic ancestry cluster associated with self-reported Caucasian donors. An early release covering roughly 600 HLA-typed donors comprised approximately 300 gigabases of sequencing data and approximately 80 million unique TCR sequences. In the later analysis, no new phenotypic data were used to find candidate immune exposures; instead, reliance was placed on TCR beta sequences and their occurrence across donors. An earlier analysis of nearly 600 of the donors applied high-throughput TCR beta sequencing to assess whether each TCR beta V gene segment acted as functional or pseudogenic. Donor age, sex, ethnicity and CMV serostatus were compiled together with the repertoire data. The number of donors typed differed by locus, with roughly 620-630 for A, B, C, DRB1 and DQB1, 522 for DQA1, 600 to 610 for DPA1, and around 460 for DPB1. The study used immunosequencing to profile the T cell repertoires of approximately 630 subjects and linked those repertoires to cytomegalovirus serostatus. To predict cytomegalovirus infection status, the study combined high-throughput TCR immunosequencing, statistical association of individual TCRs with disease status, and machine learning. Both class I and class II loci were covered by HLA typing, at four-digit resolution. Roughly 5 DR-DQ haplotypes were handled as single units for association and clustering, since linkage in the cohort was strong.

Turning to this clone: The specificity of this receptor is unknown. Base quality data are lacking; no much larger clone is found one base away.

Libraries were constructed by the immunoSEQ multiplex PCR assay. For the multiplex PCR, a mixture combining 60 forward primers for TCR Vbeta segments and 13 reverse primers for TCR Jbeta segments was used. A multiplex PCR assay on genomic DNA amplified the CDR3 region of rearranged TCR beta genes. The Illumina HiSeq System was used to sequence the amplified TCR beta libraries as 87-base-pair reads. As for the authors' bioinformatics: A later analysis tallied around 87 million unique TCR beta chains across the roughly 610 repertoires, and around 9.9 million of those chains were shared by two or more donors. A nearest-neighbor algorithm error-corrected the raw reads and collapsed the reads into unique sequences, merging closely related sequences to remove PCR and sequencing errors. V, D and J gene segments were assigned by aligning CDR3 sequences to IMGT reference sequences. Each retained sequence needed at least a six-nucleotide match to both a V gene segment and a J gene segment. A rearrangement counted as productive if the CDR3 had no stop codons and remained in frame with V and J, and every other rearrangement counted as non-productive. Following IMGT convention, CDR3 was defined as the stretch from the second conserved V-encoded cysteine to the conserved J-encoded phenylalanine. In an earlier analysis of more than 550 of the donors, sequences lacking an unambiguous match to a single V gene segment were excluded. An earlier analysis of several hundred of the donors classified V segments as functional when productive rearrangements were above 56.7% and as segregating when the standard deviation between donors was above 5%. A statistical classification framework was developed to diagnose cytomegalovirus status using the catalog of TCR beta chain sequences. In a later analysis, TCR nucleotide sequences were compared against IMGT/GENE-DB human TR gene sequences so that V and J genes could be assigned. A later analysis assigned CDR3 sequences and most-parsimonious VDJ recombination scenarios with the TCRdist pipeline. In a later analysis, each TCR beta chain was defined by its CDR3 amino acid sequence together with its V-gene family, and reads without a unique V-gene family were excluded. To address suspected cross-contamination and a sequencing artifact, a later analysis removed 550 to 750 highly shared, low-generation-probability nucleotide sequences. For each public chain, a later analysis derived a clonal expansion index from normalized ranks of inferred template counts within each repertoire. In a later analysis, generation probabilities were computed using a VDJ recombination model fitted to out-of-frame rearrangements, and the results were checked against IGoR. In a later analysis, TCR-TCR, TCR-HLA and TCR-CMV co-occurrence was scored with hypergeometric tests, and a repertoire-size bias correction was applied to TCR pairs. In a later analysis, false discovery rates were estimated by permuting HLA or CMV assignments 20 times. A later analysis grouped co-occurring TCRs with DBSCAN, adding TCRdist sequence similarity when clustering within HLA-allele-positive subsets. Repertoires with fewer than 30,000 or more than 120,000 public chains were left out of co-occurrence clustering, as were five repertoires with anomalous nucleotide sharing. TCRdb mirrors the immuneACCESS table, restricted to in-frame sequences. Some clones are absent from its copies; in checked studies, under half trace to an unresolved V gene, and the reason for the others is unknown. V, J and clone size reflect that table, while D and trimming were determined from the DNA. This sample has about 170,000 clones in its table, and around four fifths of those were observed once. The ten biggest clones cover over 3% of the sample.

The CDR3 runs 13 residues from the cysteine to the phenylalanine. The retained sequence is limited to the CDR3, 39 bases, with the frame set at the first base. CDR1 and CDR2, per the germline V gene, are MDHEN and SYDVKM. The junction carries 3 bases between V and J, which are trimmed by 3 bases and 1 base respectively. General study outcomes and caveats: In vitro tests confirmed that a few of the cytomegalovirus-associated TCR beta chains recognize cytomegalovirus antigens. CMV serostatus was the only immune exposure information available for the cohort. Cytomegalovirus status was reported to be diagnosed by the classifier with high specificity and sensitivity in both the original and validation cohorts. Compared with equally common non-associated chains, HLA-associated TCR beta chains in a later analysis were more clonally expanded and had lower generation probabilities. Only TCR beta chains were sequenced in this cohort, and the absence of alpha or paired-chain data limited detectable features. The earlier analysis of approximately 590 of the donors excluded 15 to 20 rarely observed V segments, including chromosome 9 orphons, because counts were too low. Because HLA typing was unavailable for some donors at each locus, only the typed subset was used in association tests. A further reported finding was that TCR beta sequences accurately predicted the HLA-A and HLA-B alleles for most subjects in the first cohort. Some IMGT-functional V segments, including TRBV6-2 and TRBV6-3, could not be distinguished by the 87-base-pair reads and were therefore excluded. While some public TCRs were present in many individuals, most TCR sequences turned up only very rarely across donors. According to a later genetic analysis, donors in an Asian-associated ancestry cluster had fewer N-insertions in productive TCRs than the approximately 670-donor mean. A cluster of highly shared sequence variants was judged likely to represent a technical artifact of the sequencing pipeline. An earlier analysis of approximately 590 of the donors showed that most TCR beta V segments appeared in productive rearrangements either about 87% or about 30% of the time, which broadly matched IMGT annotations. According to a later analysis, most CMV-associated TCR beta chains appeared to be HLA-restricted, and the HLA associations seemed to be driven largely by CMV exposure. In a later analysis, TCR association rates were found to vary across HLA loci, with the most associated TCRs seen for DRB1 alleles and the fewest for HLA-C alleles. The study gave a list of about 150 TCR beta chains associated with cytomegalovirus. According to the authors, the approach could potentially be generalized to other disease states and immunological phenotypes. A later analysis reported that several top co-occurrence clusters appeared linked to parvovirus B19, influenza, CMV and Epstein-Barr virus. Presence/absence analyses assumed roughly uniform sequencing depth across donors, an assumption that may not hold. Correlated functional status among segregating V segments might be attributable to linkage disequilibrium, but an unknown experimental factor could not be ruled out. V-gene and J-gene trimming of TCR beta chains was associated with a missense DCLRE1C variant in a later genetic analysis, and the association was replicated in an independent cohort. In a later analysis, 16,951 TCR beta sequences were associated with specific HLA alleles at a false discovery rate of 0.05. When HLA alleles, especially DR and DQ, strongly co-occurred, attributing TCR associations to individual alleles was difficult.

The cohort was made up of approximately 670 healthy bone marrow donors. All cohort members were sampled while nominally healthy, although unrecorded immune exposures were likely present. The donor tested CMV seronegative and was one of the 352 seronegative cohort members. Each donor provided a peripheral blood sample, and peripheral blood mononuclear cells were used for TCR beta sequencing. Genomic DNA was extracted from the blood cell samples with the Qiagen DNeasy Blood Extraction Kit. This receptor was taken from a female donor in good health and CMV-seronegative. The chain joins TRBV28 to TRBJ2-2, with an unclear D gene assignment. Sequenced input: PBMCs. The nucleotides read TGTGCCAGCAGTTTCCAGAACACCGGGGAGCTGTTTTTT. This gives the protein CASSFQNTGELFF.